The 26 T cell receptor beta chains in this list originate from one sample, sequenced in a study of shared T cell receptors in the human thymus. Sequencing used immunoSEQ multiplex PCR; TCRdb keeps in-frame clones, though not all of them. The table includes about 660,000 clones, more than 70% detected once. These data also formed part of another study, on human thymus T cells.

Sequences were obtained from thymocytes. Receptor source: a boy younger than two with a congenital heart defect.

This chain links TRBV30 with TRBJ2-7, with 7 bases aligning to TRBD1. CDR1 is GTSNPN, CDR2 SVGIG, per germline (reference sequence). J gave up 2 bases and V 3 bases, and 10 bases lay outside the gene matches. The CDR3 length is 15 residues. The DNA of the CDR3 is TGTGCCTGGAGGGACATAGGGGGCTCGGCCTACGAGCAGTACTTC. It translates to CAWRDIGGSAYEQYF.

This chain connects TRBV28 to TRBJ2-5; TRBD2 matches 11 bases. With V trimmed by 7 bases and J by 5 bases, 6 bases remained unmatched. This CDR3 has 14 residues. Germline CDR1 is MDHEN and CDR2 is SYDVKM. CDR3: CASIAGGPGETQYF. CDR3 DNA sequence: TGTGCCAGCATAGCGGGAGGGCCGGGGGAGACCCAGTACTTC.

Written as DNA, the CDR3 is TGTGCCAGCAGCCAGAGACTAGTCGGCTCCTACAATGAGCAGTTCTTC. It yields the protein CASSQRLVGSYNEQFF. This chain joins TRBV7-6 and TRBJ2-1; D is possibly TRBD2 (6 bases). Germline values: CDR1 SGHVS, CDR2 FNYEAQ. Trimming removed 5 bases at V and 0 bases at J, with 14 bases between. This CDR3 is 16 amino acids long.

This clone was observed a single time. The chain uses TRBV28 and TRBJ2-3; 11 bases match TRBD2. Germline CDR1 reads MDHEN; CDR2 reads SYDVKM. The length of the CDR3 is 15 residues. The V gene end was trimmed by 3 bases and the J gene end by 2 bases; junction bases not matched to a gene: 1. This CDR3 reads CASSLTSGTTDTQYF. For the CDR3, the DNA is TGTGCCAGCAGTTTGACTAGCGGGACCACAGATACGCAGTATTTT.

For the CDR3, the DNA is TGTGCCAGCAGCCACGAACGACAGGGTACCTACGAGCAGTACTTC. It encodes CASSHERQGTYEQYF. The V gene is TRBV7-9, the J gene TRBJ2-7; 7 bases line up with TRBD1. This CDR3 region has 15 residues. V lost 5 bases to trimming and J lost 2 bases; unmatched junction nucleotides: 9. CDR1 is SEHNR and CDR2 is FQNEAQ in the germline V gene (reference sequence). Variable domain in full (rest from reference TRBV7-9 and TRBJ2-7): DTGVSQNPRHKITKRGQNVTFRCDPISEHNRLYWYRQTLGQGPEFLTYFQNEAQLEKSRLLSDRFSAERPKGSFSTLEIQRTEQGDSAMYLCASSHERQGTYEQYFGPGTRLTVT.

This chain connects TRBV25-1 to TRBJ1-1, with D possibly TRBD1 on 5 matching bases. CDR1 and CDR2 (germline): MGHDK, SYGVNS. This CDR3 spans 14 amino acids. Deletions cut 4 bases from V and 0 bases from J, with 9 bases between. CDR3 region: CASSGGPMNTEAFF. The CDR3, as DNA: TGTGCCAGCAGTGGGGGCCCGATGAACACTGAAGCTTTCTTT. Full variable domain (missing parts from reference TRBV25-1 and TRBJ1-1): EADIYQTPRYLVIGTGKKITLECSQTMGHDKMYWYQQDPGMELHLIHYSYGVNSTEKGDLSSESTVSRIRTEHFPLTLESARPSHTSQYLCASSGGPMNTEAFFGQGTRLTVV.

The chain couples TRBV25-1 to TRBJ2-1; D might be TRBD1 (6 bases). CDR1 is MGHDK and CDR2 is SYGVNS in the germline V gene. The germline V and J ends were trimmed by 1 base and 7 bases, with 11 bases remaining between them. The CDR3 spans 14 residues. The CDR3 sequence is CASSELPGENEQFF. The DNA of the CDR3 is TGTGCCAGCAGTGAATTACCAGGGGAGAATGAGCAGTTCTTC.

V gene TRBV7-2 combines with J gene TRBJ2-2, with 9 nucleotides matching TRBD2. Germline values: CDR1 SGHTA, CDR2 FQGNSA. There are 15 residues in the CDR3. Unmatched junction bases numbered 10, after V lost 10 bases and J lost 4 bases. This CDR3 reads CAMGGGGRGTGELFF. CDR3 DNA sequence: TGTGCCATGGGAGGGGGCGGGAGGGGCACCGGGGAGCTGTTTTTT.

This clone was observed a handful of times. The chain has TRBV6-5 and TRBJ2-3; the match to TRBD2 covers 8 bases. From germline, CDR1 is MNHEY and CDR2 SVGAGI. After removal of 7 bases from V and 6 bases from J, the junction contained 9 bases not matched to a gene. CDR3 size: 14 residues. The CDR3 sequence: CASTNPGGPDTQYF. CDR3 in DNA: TGTGCCAGCACCAACCCGGGGGGGCCCGATACGCAGTATTTT.

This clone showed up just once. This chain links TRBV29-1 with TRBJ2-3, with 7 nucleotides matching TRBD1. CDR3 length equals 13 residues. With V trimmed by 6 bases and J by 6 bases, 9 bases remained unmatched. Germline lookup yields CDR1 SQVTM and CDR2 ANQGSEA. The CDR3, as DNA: TGCAGCGTCGAGGTTCGCAGGGGGGATACGCAGTATTTT. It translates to CSVEVRRGDTQYF.

The CDR3 here is CASSPSLLERGNEQYF. The CDR3 nucleotides read TGCGCCAGCAGCCCCTCCCTCTTGGAGCGGGGGAACGAGCAGTACTTC. The rearrangement links TRBV5-1 to TRBJ2-7; 8 nucleotides agree with TRBD2. Germline assignment: CDR1 SGHRS and CDR2 YFSETQ. Trimming took 4 bases from V and 5 from J; bases not matched to a gene: 14. The CDR3 is 16 residues long.

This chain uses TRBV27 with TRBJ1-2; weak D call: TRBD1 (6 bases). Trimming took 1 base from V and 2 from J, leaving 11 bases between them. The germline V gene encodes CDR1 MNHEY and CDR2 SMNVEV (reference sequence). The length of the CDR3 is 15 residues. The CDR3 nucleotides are TGTGCCAGCAGTTTATTAGGGGGTTCCAACTATGGCTACACCTTC. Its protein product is CASSLLGGSNYGYTF.

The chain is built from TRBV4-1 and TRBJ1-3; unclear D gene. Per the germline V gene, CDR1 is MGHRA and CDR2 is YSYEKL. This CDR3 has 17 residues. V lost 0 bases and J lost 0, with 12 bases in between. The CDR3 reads CASSQDPTDRSGNTIYF. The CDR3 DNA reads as TGCGCCAGCAGCCAAGATCCCACAGACCGCTCTGGAAACACCATATATTTT.

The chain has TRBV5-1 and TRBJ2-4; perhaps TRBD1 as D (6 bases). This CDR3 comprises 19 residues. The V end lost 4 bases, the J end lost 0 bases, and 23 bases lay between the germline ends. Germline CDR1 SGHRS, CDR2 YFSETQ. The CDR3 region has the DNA TGCGCCAGCAGCCCCACCGGGGAGCCGGGACAACTAGCCAAAAACATTCAGTACTTC. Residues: CASSPTGEPGQLAKNIQYF.

The CDR3 bases are TGCGCCAGCAGCGCCAGAGAAAAGCCGGGACAGGGGGAATCTGACACTGAAGCTTTCTTT. Residues: CASSAREKPGQGESDTEAFF. The chain combines TRBV4-3 with TRBJ1-1; 11 bases are a match to TRBD1. The germline CDR1 and CDR2 sequences are LGHNA and YSLEER. The CDR3 totals 20 residues. With 5 bases clipped from V and 3 bases from J, the junction kept 20 bases outside the gene matches.

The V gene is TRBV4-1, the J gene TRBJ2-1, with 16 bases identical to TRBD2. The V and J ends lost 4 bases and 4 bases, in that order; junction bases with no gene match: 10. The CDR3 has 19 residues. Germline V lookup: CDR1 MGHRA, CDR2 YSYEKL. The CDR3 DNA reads TGCGCCAGCAGCCCCACCGGGACTAGCGGGGGGGTTTGGTACAATGAGCAGTTCTTC. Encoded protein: CASSPTGTSGGVWYNEQFF.

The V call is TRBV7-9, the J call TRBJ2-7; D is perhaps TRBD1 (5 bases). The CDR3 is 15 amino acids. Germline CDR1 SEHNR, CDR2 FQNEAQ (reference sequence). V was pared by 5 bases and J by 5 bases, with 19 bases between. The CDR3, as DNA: TGTGCCAGCAGCCTCGCCAGGGCGATAGGCCACGAGCAGTACTTC. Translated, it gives CASSLARAIGHEQYF.

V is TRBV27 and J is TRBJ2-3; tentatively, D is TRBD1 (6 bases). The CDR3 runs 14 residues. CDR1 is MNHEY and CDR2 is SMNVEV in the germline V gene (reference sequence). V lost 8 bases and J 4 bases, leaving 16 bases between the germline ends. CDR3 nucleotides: TGTGCCAGCCAACAGGGTGGGCACGCAGATACGCAGTATTTT. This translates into CASQQGGHADTQYF.

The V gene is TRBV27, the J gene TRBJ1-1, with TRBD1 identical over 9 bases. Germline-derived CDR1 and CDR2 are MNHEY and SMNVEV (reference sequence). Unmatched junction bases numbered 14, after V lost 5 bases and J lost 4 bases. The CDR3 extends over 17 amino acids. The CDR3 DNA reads TGTGCCAGCAGTCACGGACAGGGGCCTTCCGAGAGCACTGAAGCTTTCTTT. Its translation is CASSHGQGPSESTEAFF.

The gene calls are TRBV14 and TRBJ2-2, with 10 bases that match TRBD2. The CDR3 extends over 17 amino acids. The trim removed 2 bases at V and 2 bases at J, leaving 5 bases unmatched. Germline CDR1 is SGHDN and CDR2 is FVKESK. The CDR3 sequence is CASSQTASGRNTGELFF. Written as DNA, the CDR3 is TGTGCCAGCAGCCAAACCGCTAGCGGGAGAAACACCGGGGAGCTGTTTTTT.

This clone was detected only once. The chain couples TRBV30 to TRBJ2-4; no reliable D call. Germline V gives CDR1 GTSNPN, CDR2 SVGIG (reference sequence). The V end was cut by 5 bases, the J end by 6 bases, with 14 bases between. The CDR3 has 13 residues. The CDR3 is CAWLSTAGNIQYF. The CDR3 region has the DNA TGTGCCTGGTTGAGTACGGCAGGAAACATTCAGTACTTC.

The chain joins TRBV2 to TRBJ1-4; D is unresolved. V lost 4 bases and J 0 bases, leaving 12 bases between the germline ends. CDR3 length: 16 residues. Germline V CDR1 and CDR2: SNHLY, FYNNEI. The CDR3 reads CASSGGGRATNEKLFF. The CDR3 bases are TGTGCCAGCAGTGGTGGAGGGCGCGCAACTAATGAAAAACTGTTTTTT.

The CDR3 protein is CASSGTSGSYNEQFF. In DNA, the CDR3 is TGTGCCAGCAGCGGGACTAGCGGCTCCTACAATGAGCAGTTCTTC. The J gene is TRBJ2-1, the V gene TRBV5-6; TRBD2 agrees at 11 bases. CDR1 and CDR2 (germline): SGHDT, YYEEEE. J lost 0 bases, V lost 4 bases, and 0 bases had no gene match. The CDR3 spans 15 residues. Variable domain in full (rest from reference TRBV5-6 and TRBJ2-1): DAGVTQSPTHLIKTRGQQVTLRCSPKSGHDTVSWYQQALGQGPQFIFQYYEEEERQRGNFPDRFSGHQFPNYSSELNVNALLLGDSALYLCASSGTSGSYNEQFFGPGTRLTVL.

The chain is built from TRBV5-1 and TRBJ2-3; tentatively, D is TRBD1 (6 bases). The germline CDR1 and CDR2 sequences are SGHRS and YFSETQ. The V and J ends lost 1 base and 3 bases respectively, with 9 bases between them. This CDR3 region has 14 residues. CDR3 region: CASSLPQGTDTQYF. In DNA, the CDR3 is TGCGCCAGCAGCTTGCCCCAGGGGACAGATACGCAGTATTTT. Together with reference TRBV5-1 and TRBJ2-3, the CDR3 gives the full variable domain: KAGVTQTPRYLIKTRGQQVTLSCSPISGHRSVSWYQQTPGQGLQFLFEYFSETQRNKGNFPGRFSGRQFSNSRSEMNVSTLELGDSALYLCASSLPQGTDTQYFGPGTRLTVL.

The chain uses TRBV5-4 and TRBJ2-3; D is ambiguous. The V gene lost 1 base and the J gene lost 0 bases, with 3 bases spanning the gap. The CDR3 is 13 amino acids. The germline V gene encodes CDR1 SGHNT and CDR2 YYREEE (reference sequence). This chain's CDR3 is CASSLTSTDTQYF. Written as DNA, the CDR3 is TGTGCCAGCAGCTTGACTAGCACAGATACGCAGTATTTT.

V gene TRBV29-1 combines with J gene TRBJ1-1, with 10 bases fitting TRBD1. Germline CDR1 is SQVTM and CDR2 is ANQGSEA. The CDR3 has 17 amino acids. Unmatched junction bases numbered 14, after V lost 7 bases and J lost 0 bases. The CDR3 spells CSDNAPGTGDLNTEAFF. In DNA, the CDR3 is TGCAGCGACAATGCCCCCGGGACAGGGGACCTGAACACTGAAGCTTTCTTT.